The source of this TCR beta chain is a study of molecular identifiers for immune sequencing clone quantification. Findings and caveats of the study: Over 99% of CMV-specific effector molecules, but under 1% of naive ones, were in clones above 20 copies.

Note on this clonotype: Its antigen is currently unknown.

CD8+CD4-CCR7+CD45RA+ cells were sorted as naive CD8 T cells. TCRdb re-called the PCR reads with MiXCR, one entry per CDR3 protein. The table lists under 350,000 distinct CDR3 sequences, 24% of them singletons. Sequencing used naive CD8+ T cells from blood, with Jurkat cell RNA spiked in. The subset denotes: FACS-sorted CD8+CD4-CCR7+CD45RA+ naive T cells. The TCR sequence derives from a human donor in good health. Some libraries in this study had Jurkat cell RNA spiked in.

CDR3: CASSSNSDRYSNQPQHF. The CDR3 DNA reads TGTGCCAGCAGTTCGAACTCGGACAGATATAGCAATCAGCCCCAGCATTTT. The chain links TRBV2 to TRBJ1-5; the D gene is possibly TRBD1 (6 bases). From germline, CDR1 is SNHLY and CDR2 FYNNEI. V dropped 5 bases and J dropped 0 bases, with 17 bases sitting between them. This CDR3 has 17 amino acids.